These 15 T cell receptor beta chains were all obtained from the same sample, sequenced in a study of T cell responses to AZD1222 COVID-19 vaccine. Only in-frame clones appear in the TCRdb table, and some are missing; sequencing was by immunoSEQ multiplex PCR. There are fewer than 200,000 clones in the sample; 80% to 90% occur only once, and about 6.1% lies in the top ten. Sequenced material: peripheral blood, taken on day 0 of AZD1222 vaccination. The receptors derive from an adult in good health.

The V gene is TRBV24-1, the J gene TRBJ2-3; 9 bases line up with TRBD2. Germline trimming cut 1 base from V and 1 base from J; bases unmatched to any gene: 2. This CDR3 comprises 16 residues. The germline gives CDR1 KGHDR, CDR2 SFDVKD. CDR3 sequence (DNA): TGTGCCACCAGTGATTTCGTAGCGGGGGGCACAGATACGCAGTATTTT. This gives the protein CATSDFVAGGTDTQYF.

The J gene is TRBJ2-3, the V gene TRBV3-1 (or the pseudogene TRBV3-2), with TRBD2 matching 11 bases. Trimming cost V 7 bases and J 4 bases; bases outside gene matches: 7. Germline assignment: CDR1 LGHDT and CDR2 YNNKEL (reference sequence). This CDR3 comprises 15 residues. CDR3 sequence: CASTLAGGPADTQYF. The CDR3, as DNA: TGTGCCAGCACCTTAGCGGGGGGGCCGGCAGATACGCAGTATTTT.

The V and J genes are TRBV3-1 (or the pseudogene TRBV3-2) and TRBJ2-3, with TRBD1 as a possible D gene (6 bases). The germline CDR1 and CDR2 sequences are LGHDT and YNNKEL (reference sequence). Trimming pared 1 base from V and 5 bases from J, leaving 7 bases between. This CDR3 is built from 13 residues. CDR3 nucleotide sequence: TGTGCCAGCAGCCAAGGGGGGCTAGATACGCAGTATTTT. This encodes CASSQGGLDTQYF.

V usage is TRBV4-2 and J usage is TRBJ2-3, with 10 bases that match TRBD2. Germline V lookup: CDR1 LGHNA, CDR2 YNFKEQ. The V and J ends lost 3 bases and 1 base, in that order; junction bases with no gene match: 4. The CDR3 runs to 16 residues. The chain's CDR3 is CASSQYLAGGTDTQYF. DNA of the CDR3: TGTGCCAGCAGCCAGTATCTAGCGGGGGGCACAGATACGCAGTATTTT.

The rearrangement links TRBV30 to TRBJ1-2; 9 bases map to TRBD1. The CDR3 consists of 17 residues. Per the germline V gene, CDR1 is GTSNPN and CDR2 is SVGIG (reference sequence). Trimming removed 7 bases from V and 3 bases from J; junction bases left unmatched: 18. CDR3 sequence: CALTPGTGLRYDYGYTF. CDR3 bases: TGTGCCTTAACTCCCGGGACAGGGCTTAGGTATGACTATGGCTACACCTTC.

The gene calls are TRBV9 and TRBJ1-4, with TRBD1 as a possible D gene (6 bases). Germline V gene data show CDR1 as SGDLS and CDR2 as YYNGEE. The CDR3 length is 18 residues. V lost 1 base to trimming and J lost 0 bases, with 16 bases between them. The CDR3 region has the DNA TGTGCCAGCAGCGTAACGGACAGAGTGAGAGCAACTAATGAAAAACTGTTTTTT. Amino acids: CASSVTDRVRATNEKLFF.

This clone was counted a single time. This chain uses TRBV12-2 with TRBJ1-5; TRBD1 is the table's D call, not checked against the DNA. TRBV12-2 is a known pseudogene. The CDR3 covers 15 residues. The CDR3 DNA is TGTGCAAGTCGCTTAGTGACAGGGGGCGATCAGCCCCAGCATTTT. It specifies CASRLVTGGDQPQHF.

The V call is TRBV7-9, the J call TRBJ1-4; D is perhaps TRBD1 (6 bases). Germline-derived CDR1 and CDR2 are SEHNR and FQNEAQ (reference sequence). Trimming stripped 1 base from V and 11 bases from J, with 8 bases between. The CDR3 runs 12 residues. CDR3 sequence (DNA): TGTGCCAGCAGCTTAGACCAGGGGAAACTGTTTTTT. Its protein is CASSLDQGKLFF.

The gene calls are TRBV11-2 and TRBJ1-3, with a tentative D call TRBD1 (5 bases). The CDR3 length is 18 residues. The ends were cut back, 5 bases at V and 4 bases at J, with 24 bases in the middle. Germline CDR1 is SGHAT and CDR2 is FQNNGV. This CDR3 reads CASSQGLSGAGRGNTIYF. CDR3 nucleotide sequence: TGTGCCAGCAGCCAAGGGTTATCTGGGGCCGGGAGAGGAAACACCATATATTTT.

This chain connects TRBV10-3 to TRBJ1-4, with D possibly being TRBD1 (5 bases). CDR1 ENHRY and CDR2 SYGVKD come from the germline V gene. The CDR3 length is 16 residues. The ends were cut back, 8 bases at V and 0 bases at J, with 16 bases in the middle. CDR3 nucleotide sequence: TGTGCCATCGGGGCGGAACCGGAGACAACTAATGAAAAACTGTTTTTT. Translating gives CAIGAEPETTNEKLFF.

This chain connects TRBV4-2 to TRBJ1-1; D perhaps matches TRBD1 (5 bases). The germline CDR1 and CDR2 sequences are LGHNA and YNFKEQ. The length of the CDR3 is 15 residues. Trimming removed 4 bases from V and 3 bases from J, with 15 bases in between. The CDR3 region is CASSPSGGSYTEAFF. Written as DNA, the CDR3 is TGTGCCAGCAGCCCTTCCGGGGGGAGTTACACTGAAGCTTTCTTT.

The genes are TRBV30 and TRBJ1-5; no firm D call. The germline gives CDR1 GTSNPN, CDR2 SVGIG (reference sequence). This CDR3 contains 14 residues. Deletions cut 1 base from V and 5 bases from J, with 12 bases between. In DNA, the CDR3 is TGTGCCTGGAGTGAAACGGCAGTAGATCAGCCCCAGCATTTT. This codes for CAWSETAVDQPQHF.

This chain joins TRBV5-1 and TRBJ1-4; 8 nucleotides line up with TRBD1. After removal of 4 bases from V and 5 bases from J, the junction contained 7 bases not matched to a gene. From germline, CDR1 is SGHRS and CDR2 YFSETQ. The CDR3 extends over 15 amino acids. The CDR3 is CASSKRTGQNEKLFF. The CDR3 nucleotides read TGCGCCAGCAGCAAGCGGACAGGGCAGAATGAAAAACTGTTTTTT.

This rearrangement joins TRBV21-1 to TRBJ1-4. TRBV21-1 is given as a pseudogene. The CDR3 is made up of 17 amino acids. In DNA, the CDR3 is TGTGCCAGCAGCAGCAAAAGCGTCAGGGAGGAGGAAGAAAAACTGTTTTTT. Translating it yields CASSSKSVREEEEKLFF.

This chain uses TRBV7-2 with TRBJ1-5, with D hard to call. The germline CDR1 and CDR2 sequences are SGHTA and FQGNSA. The CDR3 spans 12 residues. V was cut by 1 base and J by 12 bases, with 10 bases left in between. CDR3 sequence reads: CASSLDRRDQHF. The CDR3, as DNA: TGTGCCAGCAGCTTAGATCGGAGGGACCAGCATTTT.